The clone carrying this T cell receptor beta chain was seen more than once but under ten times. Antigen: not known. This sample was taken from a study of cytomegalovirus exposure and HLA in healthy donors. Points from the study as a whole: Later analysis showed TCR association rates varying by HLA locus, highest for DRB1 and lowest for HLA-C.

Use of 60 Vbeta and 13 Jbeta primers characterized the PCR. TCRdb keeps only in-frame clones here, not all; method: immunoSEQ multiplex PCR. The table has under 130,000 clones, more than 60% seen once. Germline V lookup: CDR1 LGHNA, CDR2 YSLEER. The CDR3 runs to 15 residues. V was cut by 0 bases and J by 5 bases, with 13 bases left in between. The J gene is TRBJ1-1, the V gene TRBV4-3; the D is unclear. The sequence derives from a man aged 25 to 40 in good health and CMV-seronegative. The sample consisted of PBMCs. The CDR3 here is CASSQDAEGLTEAFF. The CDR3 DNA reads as TGCGCCAGCAGCCAAGATGCTGAGGGTTTAACTGAAGCTTTCTTT.